A selection of T cell receptor beta chains follows, all from one sample in a study of T cells in Graves' hyperthyroidism and ophthalmopathy. TCRdb re-called the multiplex PCR reads through MiXCR, storing one row per CDR3 protein. There are some 400,000 distinct CDR3 sequences in the sample; under 20% occur only once, and roughly 3.5% lies in the top ten. Sample: blood. The receptor set was obtained from a woman aged 18-29 years with Graves' hyperthyroidism. Each CDR3 is given with its conserved first and last residue. Fields, in order: D gene, V gene, clone size, J gene, CDR3 protein, CDR3 DNA. The D gene is left open where the match is weak. Size values are once, few and many counts, or a class for expanded clones, and some rows have none.

>.|TRBV6-5|.|TRBJ1-5
CASSYSAGSNQPQHF
TGTGCCAGCAGTTACTCGGCGGGTAGCAATCAGCCCCAGCATTTT
>.|TRBV6-5|many|TRBJ1-2
CASSYSGTENYGYTF
TGTGCCAGCAGTTATTCCGGGACGGAAAACTATGGCTACACCTTC
>.|TRBV28|many|TRBJ1-1
CASIGIMNTEAFF
TGTGCCAGCATCGGCATTATGAACACTGAAGCTTTCTTT
>TRBD2|TRBV15|many|TRBJ2-4
CATRIRGGGNIQYF
TGTGCCACCAGGATACGGGGGGGGGGAAACATTCAGTACTTC
>TRBD1|TRBV18|few|TRBJ1-1
CASSQRDRALNTEAFF
TGTGCCAGCTCACAGCGGGACAGGGCCCTTAACACTGAAGCTTTCTTT
>.|TRBV7-9|many|TRBJ2-5
CASSLDGAGASQETQYF
TGTGCCAGCAGCTTAGATGGGGCGGGGGCCTCCCAAGAGACCCAGTACTTC
>.|TRBV3-1|few|TRBJ2-7
CASSHAGIEQYF
TGTGCCAGCAGCCATGCGGGGATCGAGCAGTACTTC
>.|TRBV4-1|.|TRBJ2-5
CASSQEQETQYF
TGCGCCAGCAGCCAGGAACAAGAGACCCAGTACTTC
>TRBD1|TRBV2|.|TRBJ2-5
CASSLDRGRWETQYF
TGTGCCAGCAGCCTGGACAGGGGGCGATGGGAGACCCAGTACTTC
>.|TRBV6-1|many|TRBJ2-7
CASSEFEGPYEQYF
TGTGCCAGCAGTGAATTCGAAGGGCCCTACGAGCAGTACTTC
>.|TRBV27|.|TRBJ2-5
CASSLFPRQVVTQYF
TGTGCCAGCAGTTTATTTCCCCGACAGGTCGTGACCCAGTACTTC
>.|TRBV20-1|many|TRBJ1-1
CSARSGGITEAFF
TGCAGTGCTAGAAGTGGAGGGATCACTGAAGCTTTCTTT
>TRBD1|TRBV19|many|TRBJ1-1
CASSIGAGGLTEAFF
TGTGCCAGTAGTATAGGAGCAGGGGGCCTCACTGAAGCTTTCTTT
>.|TRBV6-5|.|TRBJ1-1
CASSYLSLRVNTEAFF
TGTGCCAGCAGTTACCTCAGTTTGCGGGTAAACACTGAAGCTTTCTTT
>.|TRBV11-2|.|TRBJ2-5
CAISLARGAETRYF
TGTGCCATCAGCTTGGCGAGGGGAGCAGAGACCCGGTACTTC
>.|TRBV30|many|TRBJ2-5
CAWSGVVGETQYF
TGTGCCTGGAGTGGGGTGGTCGGGGAGACCCAGTACTTC
>.|TRBV2|many|TRBJ2-7
CASKRAVYEQYF
TGTGCCAGCAAACGGGCCGTCTACGAGCAGTACTTC
>.|TRBV19|many|TRBJ2-7
CASSRAVLCERSYEQHF
TGTGCCAGTAGTAGGGCTGTGCTGTGTGAGAGGTCCTACGAGCAGCACTTC
>.|TRBV20-1|many|TRBJ2-5
CSARVGGGAETQYF
TGCAGTGCTAGAGTGGGAGGGGGCGCGGAGACCCAGTACTTC
>TRBD2|TRBV5-1|many|TRBJ2-7
CASSLDAGGYEQYF
TGCGCCAGCAGCTTGGATGCGGGGGGGTACGAGCAGTACTTC
>.|TRBV29-1|few|TRBJ2-5
CSVADRYQETKYF
TGCAGCGTGGCTGATCGGTACCAAGAGACCAAGTACTTC
>TRBD2|TRBV5-1|many|TRBJ2-7
CASSLASGGAPSEQYF
TGCGCCAGCAGCTTGGCTAGCGGGGGGGCCCCTAGCGAGCAGTACTTC
>.|TRBV4-1|.|TRBJ2-5
CASIQDRETQYF
TGCGCCAGCATCCAAGATCGGGAGACCCAGTACTTC
>.|TRBV27|many|TRBJ1-1
CASSLATGYTEAFF
TGTGCCAGCAGTTTAGCCACAGGGTACACTGAAGCTTTCTTT
>.|TRBV20-1|many|TRBJ2-7
CSPTNPSSYEQYF
TGCAGTCCCACGAATCCCAGCTCCTACGAGCAGTACTTC
>.|TRBV7-2|many|TRBJ1-2
CASSLVRGNYGYTF
TGTGCCAGCAGCTTAGTGCGGGGGAACTATGGCTACACCTTC
>TRBD1|TRBV30|many|TRBJ1-4
CAWDRASKLFF
TGTGCCTGGGACAGGGCGTCAAAACTGTTTTTT
>.|TRBV28|many|TRBJ2-5
CASSSPEDQETQYF
TGTGCCAGCAGTTCCCCAGAGGACCAAGAGACCCAGTACTTC
>TRBD2|TRBV11-1|many|TRBJ2-7
CASSLLLAYEQYF
TGTGCCAGCAGCTTATTACTAGCGTACGAGCAGTACTTC
>.|TRBV6-1|many|TRBJ1-5
CASILDSLNQPQHF
TGTGCCAGCATCTTGGACAGTCTTAATCAGCCCCAGCATTTT
>TRBD2|TRBV29-1|many|TRBJ2-7
CSASGALKSSYEQYF
TGCAGCGCCAGCGGGGCGCTCAAAAGCTCCTACGAGCAGTACTTC
>TRBD2|TRBV2|many|TRBJ2-5
CASSESLAGGETQYF
TGTGCCAGCAGTGAGAGTCTAGCGGGGGGAGAGACCCAGTACTTC
>.|TRBV5-1|few|TRBJ1-3
CASSLRGAASGNTIYF
TGCGCCAGCAGCTTGCGAGGGGCGGCATCTGGAAACACCATATATTTT
>TRBD2|TRBV6-1|many|TRBJ2-7
CASSLAALSSYEQYF
TGTGCCAGCAGTCTAGCGGCCCTTAGCTCCTACGAGCAGTACTTC
>TRBD2|TRBV30|many|TRBJ2-7
CAWSPYSGGRYEQYF
TGTGCCTGGAGTCCGTACAGCGGGGGTAGGTACGAGCAGTACTTC
>TRBD1|TRBV28|many|TRBJ1-2
CASRDLTGGGYTF
TGTGCCAGCAGAGATCTAACAGGGGGCGGCTACACCTTC
>.|TRBV11-2|.|TRBJ2-7
CASSLGALPYEQYF
TGTGCCAGCAGCTTAGGGGCTTTACCCTACGAGCAGTACTTC
>TRBD1|TRBV5-1|many|TRBJ1-2
CASSPQGEDYGYTF
TGCGCCAGCAGCCCACAGGGGGAGGACTATGGCTACACCTTC
>.|TRBV19|.|TRBJ2-2
CASTPYSNTGELFF
TGTGCCAGTACCCCGTACTCGAACACCGGGGAGCTGTTTTTT
>.|TRBV29-1|many|TRBJ2-7
CSVGTRQTDEQYF
TGCAGCGTTGGGACCCGACAAACCGACGAGCAGTACTTC
>.|TRBV7-8|many|TRBJ1-5
CASSLDAGYRNQPQHF
TGTGCCAGCAGCTTAGACGCTGGGTATAGGAATCAGCCCCAGCATTTT
>.|TRBV6-5|.|TRBJ1-2
CASSYSQGQSLVYGYTF
TGTGCCAGCAGTTACTCCCAGGGTCAGTCGCTAGTCTATGGCTACACCTTC